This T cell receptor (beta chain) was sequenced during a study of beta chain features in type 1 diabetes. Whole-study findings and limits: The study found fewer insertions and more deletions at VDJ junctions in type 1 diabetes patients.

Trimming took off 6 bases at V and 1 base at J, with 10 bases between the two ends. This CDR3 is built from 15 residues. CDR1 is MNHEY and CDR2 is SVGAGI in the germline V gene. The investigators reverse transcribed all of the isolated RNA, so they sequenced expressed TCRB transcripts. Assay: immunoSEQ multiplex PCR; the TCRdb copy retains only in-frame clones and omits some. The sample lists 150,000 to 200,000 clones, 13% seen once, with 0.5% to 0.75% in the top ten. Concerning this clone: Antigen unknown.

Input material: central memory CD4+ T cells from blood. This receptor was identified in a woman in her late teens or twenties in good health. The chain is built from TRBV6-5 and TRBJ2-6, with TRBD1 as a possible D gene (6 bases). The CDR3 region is CASRAQGSGANVLTF. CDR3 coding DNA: TGTGCCAGCAGGGCCCAGGGGTCTGGGGCCAACGTCCTGACTTTC.